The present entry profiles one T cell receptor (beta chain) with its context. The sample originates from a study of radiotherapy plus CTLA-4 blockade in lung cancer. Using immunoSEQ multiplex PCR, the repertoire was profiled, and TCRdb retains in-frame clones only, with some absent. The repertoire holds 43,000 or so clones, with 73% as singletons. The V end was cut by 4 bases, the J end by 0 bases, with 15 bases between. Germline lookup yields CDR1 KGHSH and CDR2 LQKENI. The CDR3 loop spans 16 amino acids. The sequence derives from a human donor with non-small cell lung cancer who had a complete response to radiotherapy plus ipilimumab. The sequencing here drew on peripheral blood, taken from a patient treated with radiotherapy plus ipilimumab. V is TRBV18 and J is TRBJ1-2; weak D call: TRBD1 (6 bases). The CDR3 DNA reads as TGTGCCAGCTCACTTTCGTTAGGGGGAGCTAACTATGGCTACACCTTC. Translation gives CASSLSLGGANYGYTF.